A single sample gave rise to the 20 T cell receptor beta chains below, sequenced in a study of blood T cell repertoires in COVID-19. TCRdb keeps only in-frame clones here, not all; method: immunoSEQ multiplex PCR. The table has more than 300,000 clones, more than 70% seen once. Source material: PBMCs or T cells enriched from blood (not recorded which). The receptors shown here come from a woman between 18 and 29 years old who had recovered from COVID-19.

This chain joins TRBV7-9 and TRBJ1-6, with D tentatively TRBD1 (5 bases). The CDR3 has 14 amino acids. The germline V gene encodes CDR1 SEHNR and CDR2 FQNEAQ (reference sequence). Trimming took off 1 base at V and 8 bases at J, with 9 bases between the two ends. Written as DNA, the CDR3 is TGTGCCAGCAGCTTAGGGGGCGCAGATTCACCCCTCCACTTT. Amino acids: CASSLGGADSPLHF.

V and J are TRBV2 and TRBJ1-5, with a tentative D call TRBD1 (6 bases). Trimming pared 2 bases from V and 10 bases from J, leaving 21 bases between. The germline gives CDR1 SNHLY, CDR2 FYNNEI. CDR3 length: 16 residues. In DNA form, the CDR3 reads TGTGCCAGCAGTGAAAGGGTGGGAAGGGGGATCGTTCCCCAGCATTTT. This encodes CASSERVGRGIVPQHF. The whole variable domain, filled in from reference TRBV2 and TRBJ1-5, reads EPEVTQTPSHQVTQMGQEVILRCVPISNHLYFYWYRQILGQKVEFLVSFYNNEISEKSEIFDDQFSVERPDGSNFTLKIRSTKLEDSAMYFCASSERVGRGIVPQHFGDGTRLSIL.

The V and J genes are TRBV13 and TRBJ1-1; 7 nucleotides align to TRBD1. Germline V gene data show CDR1 as PRHDT and CDR2 as FYEKMQ (reference sequence). V lost 0 bases to trimming and J lost 6 bases; unmatched junction nucleotides: 10. The length of the CDR3 is 16 residues. The CDR3 here is CASSLGGTGDIAEAFF. The DNA for the CDR3 is TGTGCCAGCAGCTTAGGCGGAACAGGGGATATCGCTGAAGCTTTCTTT.

The rearrangement joins TRBV3-1 (or the pseudogene TRBV3-2) to TRBJ2-5; 7 bases line up with TRBD2. J was trimmed by 5 bases and V by 4 bases; bases with no gene match: 10. This CDR3 comprises 15 residues. Germline CDR1 and CDR2: LGHDT and YNNKEL (reference sequence). CDR3 sequence (DNA): TGTGCCAGCAGCCCCAGAGGGGAGGGGTCGGAGACCCAGTACTTC. This encodes CASSPRGEGSETQYF.

This chain connects TRBV6-5 to TRBJ1-5; D is unclear. The V end lost 11 bases, the J end lost 1 base, and 15 bases lay between the germline ends. The CDR3 is 14 residues long. Germline loops: CDR1 MNHEY, CDR2 SVGAGI. The CDR3 DNA follows: TGTGCCGGGGAGAGCGGAAAGAGCAATCAGCCCCAGCATTTT. Amino acid sequence: CAGESGKSNQPQHF.

The chain is built from TRBV5-1 and TRBJ2-1, with 8 nucleotides matching TRBD2. The CDR3 is 17 residues long. Per germline, CDR1 SGHRS and CDR2 YFSETQ. After removal of 4 bases from V and 7 bases from J, the junction contained 16 bases not matched to a gene. CDR3 sequence reads: CASSPTQAAGAGNEQFF. CDR3 nucleotides: TGCGCCAGCAGCCCCACCCAGGCAGCGGGGGCGGGGAATGAGCAGTTCTTC.

This clone was seen more than once but under ten times. This chain links TRBV5-1 with TRBJ1-6, with 9 bases lining up with TRBD1. The V and J ends lost 4 bases and 3 bases, in that order; junction bases with no gene match: 5. The CDR3 extends over 16 amino acids. CDR1 and CDR2 from the germline V gene are SGHRS and YFSETQ. This CDR3 is CASSVPGQGYNSPLHF. Here the CDR3 DNA reads TGCGCCAGCAGCGTACCGGGACAGGGCTATAATTCACCCCTCCACTTT.

The genes are TRBV5-1 and TRBJ1-4, with 7 bases lining up with TRBD1. CDR3 size: 14 residues. Germline V gene lookup returns CDR1 SGHRS and CDR2 YFSETQ. V shed 2 bases and J 5 bases; nucleotides not matched to a gene: 3. The CDR3 bases are TGCGCCAGCAGCTTCGGACAGGAAAATGAAAAACTGTTTTTT. This gives the protein CASSFGQENEKLFF. The full variable domain, completed using reference TRBV5-1 and TRBJ1-4, is KAGVTQTPRYLIKTRGQQVTLSCSPISGHRSVSWYQQTPGQGLQFLFEYFSETQRNKGNFPGRFSGRQFSNSRSEMNVSTLELGDSALYLCASSFGQENEKLFFGSGTQLSVL.

V and J are TRBV19 and TRBJ1-4; TRBD1 agrees at 7 bases. CDR3 length equals 15 residues. The junction had 7 bases not matched to a gene; V was cut back by 6 bases and J by 3 bases. CDR1 and CDR2 (germline): LNHDA, SQIVND (reference sequence). The DNA for the CDR3 is TGTGCCAGTAGGGCGACAGGGTATCCTAATGAAAAACTGTTTTTT. It specifies CASRATGYPNEKLFF.

The chain recombines TRBV10-2 with TRBJ2-7; 10 bases map to TRBD1. The CDR3 covers 14 residues. Per the germline V gene, CDR1 is WSHSY and CDR2 is SAAADI. V lost 4 bases, J lost 3 bases, and 3 bases stayed unmatched. The CDR3 DNA reads TGCGCCAGCAGTGGCCGGGACAGGGGCTACGAGCAGTACTTC. Translating gives CASSGRDRGYEQYF.

The gene calls are TRBV24-1 and TRBJ1-6, with TRBD1 matching over 7 bases. This CDR3 is built from 19 residues. From germline, CDR1 is KGHDR and CDR2 SFDVKD. V gave up 4 bases and J gave up 7 bases; unmatched junction bases: 18. The CDR3 spells CATSESTGAQPSFNSPLHF. As DNA, the CDR3 is TGTGCCACCAGTGAGTCAACAGGGGCCCAGCCGTCTTTCAATTCACCCCTCCACTTT.

The V and J genes are TRBV20-1 and TRBJ1-2; 7 bases are shared with TRBD1. This CDR3 is 13 amino acids long. Germline loops: CDR1 DFQATT, CDR2 SNEGSKA (reference sequence). V gave up 3 bases and J gave up 6 bases; unmatched junction bases: 7. The CDR3 sequence is CSASRGLGDGYTF. CDR3 nucleotide sequence: TGCAGTGCTAGTAGGGGGCTGGGGGATGGCTACACCTTC.

This rearrangement joins TRBV7-2 to TRBJ1-1, with D tentatively TRBD1 (6 bases). This CDR3 comprises 15 residues. The V end lost 5 bases, the J end lost 0 bases, and 13 bases lay between the germline ends. The germline gives CDR1 SGHTA, CDR2 FQGNSA. The CDR3 is CASSELDRLNTEAFF. The CDR3 DNA sequence: TGTGCCAGCAGCGAACTCGACAGGCTGAACACTGAAGCTTTCTTT.

Turning to this clone: At one end the junction does not follow the germline gene, possibly because of a read error. The chain joins TRBV3-1 (or the pseudogene TRBV3-2) to TRBJ1-6; TRBD1 aligns across 7 bases. The length of the CDR3 is 14 residues. The germline V gene has CDR1 LGHDT and CDR2 YNNKEL (reference sequence). This CDR3 is CVSSQGTANSPLHF. The DNA for the CDR3 is TGTGTCAGCAGCCAGGGGACAGCAAATTCACCCCTCCACTTT.

This chain uses TRBV11-3 with TRBJ1-1, with 12 bases that match TRBD1. The trim removed 5 bases at V and 1 base at J, leaving 8 bases unmatched. Per the germline V gene, CDR1 is SGHNT and CDR2 is YENEEA. This CDR3 comprises 17 residues. The CDR3 is CASSPGTGGLGNTEAFF. For the CDR3, the DNA is TGTGCCAGCAGCCCCGGGACAGGGGGCTTGGGGAACACTGAAGCTTTCTTT. Full variable domain (missing parts from reference TRBV11-3 and TRBJ1-1): EAGVVQSPRYKIIEKKQPVAFWCNPISGHNTLYWYLQNLGQGPELLIRYENEEAVDDSQLPKDRFSAERLKGVDSTLKIQPAELGDSAVYLCASSPGTGGLGNTEAFFGQGTRLTVV.

The chain joins TRBV11-2 to TRBJ2-7, with 7 bases aligning to TRBD1. CDR1 and CDR2 (germline): SGHAT, FQNNGV. The CDR3 length is 15 residues. The junction had 8 bases not matched to a gene; V was cut back by 5 bases and J by 1 base. CDR3 sequence reads: CASSPRWTGSYEQYF. CDR3 in DNA: TGTGCCAGCAGCCCCCGGTGGACAGGATCCTACGAGCAGTACTTC.

This chain uses TRBV7-9 with TRBJ1-2; D is possibly TRBD1 (6 bases). With 7 bases removed from V and 7 bases from J, the gap between germline ends came to 19 bases. Germline V CDR1 and CDR2: SEHNR, FQNEAQ (reference sequence). The CDR3 extends over 14 amino acids. The CDR3, as DNA: TGTGCCAGCACGCGGACGGGGGGCGGGTCTGGCTACACCTTC. Translating it yields CASTRTGGGSGYTF.

The CDR3 DNA reads as TGTGCCAGCAGCGTAGGGGGGGTTTCTCAGCCCCAGCATTTT. It translates to CASSVGGVSQPQHF. The V and J genes are TRBV9 and TRBJ1-5, with a possible D match to TRBD1 (5 bases). The germline V gene encodes CDR1 SGDLS and CDR2 YYNGEE. V lost 0 bases to trimming and J lost 6 bases, with 10 bases between them. The CDR3 contains 14 residues.

This clone was observed a handful of times. The gene calls are TRBV3-1 (or the pseudogene TRBV3-2) and TRBJ1-1, with D unclear. CDR3 length equals 13 residues. Germline V gives CDR1 LGHDT, CDR2 YNNKEL (reference sequence). The V gene lost 1 base and the J gene lost 1 base, with 4 bases spanning the gap. The chain's CDR3 is CASSQVANTEAFF. The CDR3 DNA sequence: TGTGCCAGCAGCCAAGTGGCGAACACTGAAGCTTTCTTT.

V and J are TRBV3-1 (or the pseudogene TRBV3-2) and TRBJ1-5, with unresolved D. Germline V lookup: CDR1 LGHDT, CDR2 YNNKEL (reference sequence). The CDR3 runs 15 residues. V gave up 0 bases and J gave up 3 bases, with 9 bases separating them. Here the CDR3 reads CASSQDFRYNQPQHF. The CDR3 DNA reads as TGTGCCAGCAGCCAAGATTTCAGGTACAATCAGCCCCAGCATTTT.